These T cell receptor beta chains were read from a single sample in a study of blood T cell repertoires in COVID-19. The table came from immunoSEQ multiplex PCR; TCRdb's copy has only in-frame clones and leaves some out. The sample holds over 60,000 clones, more than 75% seen once. Specimen: peripheral blood. The receptor set was obtained from a human donor in a cohort sampled during active COVID-19. CDR3s include the opening cysteine and the closing phenylalanine or tryptophan. A D gene is named only where the DNA matches it firmly. Only part of the rows carry a size: once, few, many, or a class if the clone is expanded.

J | size | V | D | DNA | CDR3
TRBJ2-3 | - | TRBV7-2 | TRBD2 | TGTGCCAGCAGCCTCCTGGGCGGGGGGGCAGATACGCAGTATTTT | CASSLLGGGADTQYF
TRBJ2-1 | - | TRBV5-4 | - | TGTGCCAGCAGCCCTAAAAGCTCCTACAATGAGCAGTTCTTC | CASSPKSSYNEQFF
TRBJ2-7 | few | TRBV7-9 | - | TGTGCCAGCAGCCCTATAGACTGGAGGAGCTCCTACGAGCAGTACTTC | CASSPIDWRSSYEQYF
TRBJ1-5 | - | TRBV7-2 | - | TGTGCCAGCAGCTTTGATCTGAGGAGCAATCAGCCCCAGCATTTT | CASSFDLRSNQPQHF
TRBJ1-3 | - | TRBV5-1 | - | TGCGCCAGCAGCAGGGGCTTTGGAAACACCATATATTTT | CASSRGFGNTIYF
TRBJ2-1 | - | TRBV12-3/TRBV12-4 | - | TGTGCCAGCAGTCTGACAGAACCTACCCCCTTCTTC | CASSLTEPTPFF
TRBJ2-7 | - | TRBV5-1 | TRBD1 | TGCGCCAGCAGCTGGGGGGGATCCGGGACAGGGTACGAGCAGTACTTC | CASSWGGSGTGYEQYF
TRBJ2-2 | - | TRBV7-3 | TRBD1 | TGTGCCAGCAGCTCAAGGGGACAGGGGGAGAACACCGGGGAGCTGTTTTTT | CASSSRGQGENTGELFF
TRBJ1-2 | - | TRBV10-2 | - | TGCGCCAGCAGTGAGGTTTCAGGGAACTATGGCTACACCTTC | CASSEVSGNYGYTF
TRBJ1-1 | few | TRBV18 | - | TGTGCCAGCTCGCCCGACGGAGGGGGGAGGGCTGAAGCTTTCTTT | CASSPDGGGRAEAFF
TRBJ2-1 | few | TRBV14 | TRBD2 | TGTGCCAGCAGCCTCCAGAAAACCGGACTAGCGGGCAATGAGCAGTTCTTC | CASSLQKTGLAGNEQFF
TRBJ2-3 | - | TRBV3-1/TRBV3-2 | TRBD1 | TGTGCCAGCAGCACGGGTCGGCAGGGGGGCACAGATACGCAGTATTTT | CASSTGRQGGTDTQYF
TRBJ2-7 | - | TRBV5-1 | TRBD2 | TGCGCCAGCAGCTTGGCCGGCCTAGCGGAGCCCTACGAGCAGTACTTC | CASSLAGLAEPYEQYF
TRBJ1-5 | few | TRBV6-5 | - | TGTGCCATCCATATTGGGGAGGGAAGGAATCAGCCCCAGCATTTT | CAIHIGEGRNQPQHF
TRBJ1-6 | - | TRBV2 | - | TGTGCCAGTCAGACCGGGGAGCCGAGCCGACCCCTCCACTTT | CASQTGEPSRPLHF
TRBJ1-2 | few | TRBV27 | - | TGTGCCAGCAGCCCGGGACAAGGAAACTATGGCTACACCTTC | CASSPGQGNYGYTF
TRBJ2-7 | - | TRBV6-2/TRBV6-3 | - | TGTGCCAGCAGTCGTCCGGGACAAGGGATCCACGAGCAGTACTTC | CASSRPGQGIHEQYF
TRBJ2-7 | - | TRBV5-1 | TRBD1 | TGCGCCAGCAGCTCTCGGACAGGGTCCCACGAGCAGTACTTC | CASSSRTGSHEQYF
TRBJ2-7 | - | TRBV29-1 | TRBD2 | TGCAGCGTTGAGCTAGCGGTTTCCTACGAGCAGTACTTC | CSVELAVSYEQYF
TRBJ1-1 | - | TRBV7-2 | - | TGTGCCAGCAGCTTATCGGGCAGGGGGAACACTGAAGCTTTCTTT | CASSLSGRGNTEAFF
TRBJ1-5 | - | TRBV4-1 | - | TGCGCCAGCAGCCAATCCCACAATCAGCCCCAGCATTTT | CASSQSHNQPQHF
TRBJ1-2 | - | TRBV2 | TRBD1 | TGTGCCAGCAGTCAGGGGGACTATGGCTACACCTTC | CASSQGDYGYTF
TRBJ2-7 | once | TRBV9 | TRBD2 | TGTGCCAGCAGCGTAGGAGGGGGGGCTAGCGGGAAGTACGAGCAGTACTTC | CASSVGGGASGKYEQYF
TRBJ2-1 | - | TRBV27 | - | TGTGCCAGCAGTATGACACTGAATGAGCAGTTCTTC | CASSMTLNEQFF
TRBJ1-2 | - | TRBV10-3 | TRBD1 | TGTGCCATCAGTGAGTCGGGACAGGGGGCTGATGGCTACACCTTC | CAISESGQGADGYTF
TRBJ2-6 | once | TRBV5-1 | - | TGCGCCAGCAGTAGCCCGGACAGAGCAAGCTCTGGGGCCAACGTCCTGACTTTC | CASSSPDRASSGANVLTF
TRBJ1-1 | - | TRBV6-5 | - | TGTGCCAGCAGTTACTCCCGGGACACCTTGAACACTGAAGCTTTCTTT | CASSYSRDTLNTEAFF
TRBJ2-1 | - | TRBV11-2 | TRBD2 | TGTGCCAGCTACCGCGTGGTGAGCGGGGCTAGCGGAAAGGGTGAGCAGTTCTTC | CASYRVVSGASGKGEQFF
TRBJ2-6 | - | TRBV5-4 | - | TGTGCCAGCAGCTTCGGCACAGGGCGTGGGGCCAACGTCCTGACTTTC | CASSFGTGRGANVLTF